This T cell receptor (beta chain) was observed in a study of CD8 T cells in Susac syndrome. This CDR3 contains 12 residues. Trimming shortened V by 2 bases and J by 9 bases, and 7 bases separated the two germline ends. Per the germline V gene, CDR1 is KGHDR and CDR2 is SFDVKD. cDNA came from roughly 0.5 to 1 ug RNA primed by random hexamers. Multiplex immunoSEQ PCR targeted 54 Vbeta and 13 Jbeta TCR beta segments. In TCRdb, the immunoSEQ multiplex PCR reads were re-called with MiXCR into one record per CDR3 protein. The sample lists approximately 70,000 distinct CDR3 sequences, just under 95% occurring once.

What was sequenced was CD8+ T cells from PBMCs. V usage is TRBV24-1 and J usage is TRBJ1-5, with D hard to call. The receptor's source is a human donor in good health. The DNA of the CDR3 is TGTGCCACCAGTGATTACAACGGGCCCCAGCATTTT. Residues: CATSDYNGPQHF.